This entry lists 10 T cell receptor beta chains sequenced from one sample in a study of shared clonotypes between healthy human individuals. Sequencing used immunoSEQ multiplex PCR; TCRdb keeps in-frame clones, though not all of them. The table has about 530,000 clones, roughly 95% seen once. The sample taken for sequencing was naive CD4+ T cells sorted from blood. Stated subset: CD45RA+ positively selected. These TCRs come from a woman in her 30s in good health.

CDR3 protein: CASSSTFYTGSYEQYF. CDR3 in DNA: TGTGCCAGCAGTTCCACCTTTTACACAGGCTCCTACGAGCAGTACTTC. The gene calls are TRBV28 and TRBJ2-7, with D possibly TRBD1 on 5 matching bases. The CDR3 is 16 amino acids. V was clipped by 4 bases and J by 0 bases, with 16 bases between them. Germline values: CDR1 MDHEN, CDR2 SYDVKM.

V and J are TRBV5-6 and TRBJ2-2; 10 nucleotides align to TRBD2. Losses at the gene ends were 0 bases for V and 2 bases for J; bases not matched to a gene: 4. Germline CDR1 reads SGHDT; CDR2 reads YYEEEE. The CDR3 extends over 17 amino acids. The CDR3 coding sequence is TGTGCCAGCAGCTTGGGGCTAGCGGGAGCAAACACCGGGGAGCTGTTTTTT. Its translation: CASSLGLAGANTGELFF.

The V and J genes are TRBV11-2 and TRBJ2-5; tentative D call: TRBD1 (5 bases). The DNA end lines up better with TRBJ2-7; the J call may be wrong. This CDR3 is built from 14 residues. Germline V CDR1 and CDR2: SGHAT, FQNNGV. DNA of the CDR3: TGTGCCAGCAGCTTACAGGGCTACTCCTACGAGCAGTACTTC. Translated: CASSLQGYSYEQYF.

The chain couples TRBV7-3 to TRBJ2-5; D is unresolved. The CDR3 contains 15 residues. V shed 5 bases and J shed 1 base, with 14 bases lying between them. CDR1 SGHTA and CDR2 FQGTGA come from the germline V gene. The CDR3, as DNA: TGTGCCAGCAGCCCCCTGAGACGGACCCAAGAGACCCAGTACTTC. It encodes CASSPLRRTQETQYF. Based on the CDR3 plus reference TRBV7-3 and TRBJ2-5, the full variable domain is GAGVSQTPSNKVTEKGKYVELRCDPISGHTALYWYRQSLGQGPEFLIYFQGTGAADDSGLPNDRFFAVRPEGSVSTLKIQRTERGDSAVYLCASSPLRRTQETQYFGPGTRLLVL.

The J gene is TRBJ1-3, the V gene TRBV7-2; 7 bases are shared with TRBD1. The CDR3 is 14 residues long. Trimming cost V 5 bases and J 3 bases; bases outside gene matches: 4. Per germline, CDR1 SGHTA and CDR2 FQGNSA. Here the CDR3 DNA reads TGTGCCAGCAGCGCCACAGGGGTTGGAAACACCATATATTTT. It specifies CASSATGVGNTIYF.

The V gene is TRBV11-1, the J gene TRBJ2-7; 9 nucleotides line up with TRBD1. The junction had 7 bases not matched to a gene; V was cut back by 4 bases and J by 6 bases. The CDR3 is made up of 14 amino acids. Germline CDR1 and CDR2: SGHAT and FQDESV (reference sequence). The chain's CDR3 is CASSWGTGSGEQYF. In nucleotides, the CDR3 is TGTGCCAGCAGCTGGGGGACAGGGTCCGGCGAGCAGTACTTC. Full variable domain (rest looked up from reference TRBV11-1 and TRBJ2-7): EAEVAQSPRYKITEKSQAVAFWCDPISGHATLYWYRQILGQGPELLVQFQDESVVDDSQLPKDRFSAERLKGVDSTLKIQPAELGDSAMYLCASSWGTGSGEQYFGPGTRLTVT.

The chain carries TRBV27 and TRBJ2-7, with 10 positions matching TRBD1. CDR3 length: 13 residues. Germline CDR1 is MNHEY and CDR2 is SMNVEV (reference sequence). The V segment lost 5 bases and the J segment 3 bases; nucleotides outside the gene matches: 1. The CDR3 DNA follows: TGTGCCAGCAGTCGGACAGGGGGCTACGAGCAGTACTTC. Protein: CASSRTGGYEQYF.

The gene calls are TRBV28 and TRBJ1-4; TRBD1 aligns across 7 bases. Germline lookup yields CDR1 MDHEN and CDR2 SYDVKM. The CDR3 consists of 12 residues. The trim removed 6 bases at V and 9 bases at J, leaving 4 bases unmatched. The CDR3 spells CASRSGGKKLFF. CDR3 nucleotide sequence: TGTGCCAGCAGGTCAGGGGGGAAAAAACTGTTTTTT.

V gene TRBV5-4 combines with J gene TRBJ1-1, with 7 bases fitting TRBD1. The trim removed 4 bases at V and 4 bases at J, leaving 1 base unmatched. CDR1 SGHNT and CDR2 YYREEE come from the germline V gene (reference sequence). This CDR3 comprises 12 residues. The CDR3: CASSRGRTEAFF. CDR3 nucleotide sequence: TGTGCCAGCAGCAGGGGGCGCACTGAAGCTTTCTTT.

This chain uses TRBV25-1 with TRBJ1-1; 9 bases agree with TRBD1. This CDR3 has 14 amino acids. J lost 0 bases, V lost 6 bases, and 2 bases had no gene match. CDR1 is MGHDK and CDR2 is SYGVNS in the germline V gene. The CDR3 reads CASRGQGLNTEAFF. DNA of the CDR3: TGTGCCAGCAGGGGACAGGGATTGAACACTGAAGCTTTCTTT.